The clone carrying this TCR beta chain was recorded many times. A second PCR, run for about 6 to 11 cycles, used a sample-barcoded 5' primer plus a J-beta primer mix. TCRdb recomputed calls from the 5' RACE reads with MiXCR, one row per CDR3 protein. There are 630,000 or so distinct CDR3 sequences in the sample; approximately 30% occur only once, and approximately 14% lies in the top ten. This specimen belongs to a study of blood T cells in healthy people across ages. This sequence originates from an elderly woman in good health. The sample comprised blood.

CDR3 bases: TGTGCCAGCAGCCCAACTTCGGGACAGGGTCCGCAGTACTTC. As protein: CASSPTSGQGPQYF. The chain joins TRBV3-1 to TRBJ2-5; 9 bases map to TRBD1. The V segment lost 4 bases and the J segment 11 bases; nucleotides outside the gene matches: 11. Per germline, CDR1 LGHDT and CDR2 YNNKEL (reference sequence). The CDR3 sequence is 14 residues long.